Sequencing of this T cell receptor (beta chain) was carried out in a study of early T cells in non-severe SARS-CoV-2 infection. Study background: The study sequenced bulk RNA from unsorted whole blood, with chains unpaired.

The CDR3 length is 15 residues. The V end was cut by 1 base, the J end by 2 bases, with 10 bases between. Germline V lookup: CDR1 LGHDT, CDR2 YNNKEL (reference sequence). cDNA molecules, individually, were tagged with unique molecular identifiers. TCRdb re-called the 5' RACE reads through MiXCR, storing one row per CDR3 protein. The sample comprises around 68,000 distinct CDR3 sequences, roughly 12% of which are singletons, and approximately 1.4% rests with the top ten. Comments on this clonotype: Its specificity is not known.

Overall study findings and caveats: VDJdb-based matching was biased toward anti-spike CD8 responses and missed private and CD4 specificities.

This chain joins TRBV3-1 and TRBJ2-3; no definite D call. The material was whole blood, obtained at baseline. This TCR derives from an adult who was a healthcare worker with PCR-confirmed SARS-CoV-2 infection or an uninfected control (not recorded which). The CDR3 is CASSQGRLVTDTQYF. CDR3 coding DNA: TGTGCCAGCAGCCAAGGGCGGCTAGTCACAGATACGCAGTATTTT.